The 30 T cell receptor beta chains listed next were all sequenced from one sample in a study of CD8+ T cells in alopecia areata. Treatment described: oral pan-JAK inhibitor, 5-10 mg twice daily. Isolated RNA was reverse transcribed into cDNA used as the sequencing template. Repertoires were generated with immunoSEQ multiplex PCR, while TCRdb's copy carries only in-frame clones and drops some. This repertoire shows about 220,000 clones, approximately 57% found once; its top ten account for 1.5% to 2%. Sequenced here: CD4+ T cells sorted from blood, sampled at week 4, from a patient treated with tofacitinib. These receptors were obtained from a human donor with alopecia areata.

About this clone itself: A far more abundant clone sits one base away, making this likely a read error. This rearrangement joins TRBV18 to TRBJ1-2; no clear D gene. CDR3 size: 13 residues. CDR1 and CDR2 from the germline V gene are KGHSH and LQKENI. V lost 2 bases and J 8 bases, leaving 12 bases between the germline ends. CDR3 amino acids: CASSPVPSEGYTF. The CDR3 coding sequence is TGTGCCAGCTCACCAGTTCCTTCGGAGGGCTACACCTTC.

The V call is TRBV10-2, the J call TRBJ1-2; D gene uncertain. CDR3 length equals 13 residues. The V gene lost 8 bases and the J gene lost 8 bases, with 18 bases spanning the gap. Germline CDR1 is WSHSY and CDR2 is SAAADI. The DNA of the CDR3 is TGCGCCAGCTCTCCCTCCGGTATCTACGGCTACACCTTC. Encoded protein: CASSPSGIYGYTF.

The rearrangement joins TRBV11-2 to TRBJ2-3; TRBD2 matches at 13 bases. Germline lookup yields CDR1 SGHAT and CDR2 FQNNGV. Germline trimming cut 7 bases from V and 4 bases from J; bases unmatched to any gene: 8. The CDR3 covers 16 residues. The CDR3 DNA follows: TGTGCCAGCACCTCGGGACTAGCGGGGAATTCAGATACGCAGTATTTT. It translates to CASTSGLAGNSDTQYF.

This clone was found a few times. This chain joins TRBV9 and TRBJ2-1; D remains unclear. The V end was cut by 0 bases, the J end by 3 bases, with 10 bases between. CDR3 size: 15 residues. The germline CDR1 and CDR2 sequences are SGDLS and YYNGEE. The CDR3 protein is CASSVDGGIYNEQFF. The CDR3 region has the DNA TGTGCCAGCAGCGTAGATGGCGGTATCTACAATGAGCAGTTCTTC.

The table lists this clone with a few counts. This chain joins TRBV7-9 and TRBJ2-2; 9 nucleotides match TRBD1. In germline, CDR1 is SEHNR, CDR2 FQNEAQ (reference sequence). The CDR3 has 16 residues. V trimming: 5 bases; J trimming: 2 bases; junction bases outside the gene matches: 6. The CDR3 protein is CASSTGTGTNTGELFF. The CDR3 DNA reads TGTGCCAGCAGCACTGGGACAGGGACCAACACCGGGGAGCTGTTTTTT.

The chain joins TRBV9 to TRBJ2-5, with a weak D call TRBD1 (6 bases). Germline CDR1 SGDLS, CDR2 YYNGEE. There are 13 residues in the CDR3. Trimming pared 3 bases from V and 5 bases from J, leaving 11 bases between. CDR3 amino acids: CASSGAGVETQYF. For the CDR3, the DNA is TGTGCCAGCAGCGGCGCAGGGGTCGAGACCCAGTACTTC.

About this clone itself: Other nucleotide sequences from this sample produce the same CDR3. V gene TRBV7-2 combines with J gene TRBJ2-5; D is uncertain. The CDR3 spans 11 residues. The germline CDR1 and CDR2 sequences are SGHTA and FQGNSA. Trimming removed 6 bases from V and 1 base from J, with 3 bases in between. CDR3 sequence reads: CASSPQETQYF. The CDR3 nucleotides are TGTGCCAGCAGTCCCCAAGAGACCCAGTACTTC.

This clone appeared a single time. J is TRBJ2-5 and V is TRBV7-3; D possibly uses TRBD1 or TRBD2 (5 bases each). The CDR3 sequence is 14 residues long. V gave up 5 bases and J gave up 6 bases, with 16 bases separating them. Germline-derived CDR1 and CDR2 are SGHTA and FQGTGA. The CDR3 protein is CASSPPGPIKTQYF. The CDR3 region has the DNA TGTGCCAGCAGCCCTCCGGGGCCCATCAAGACCCAGTACTTC.

This chain connects TRBV29-1 to TRBJ2-5; 7 bases map to TRBD1. CDR1 and CDR2 from the germline V gene are SQVTM and ANQGSEA. CDR3 length equals 14 residues. Trimming at V came to 6 bases and at J to 5 bases, leaving 12 bases not matched to a gene. The CDR3 region is CSVRTRQGRETQYF. The CDR3 region has the DNA TGCAGCGTAAGAACCCGACAGGGTCGGGAGACCCAGTACTTC.

This clone was seen a handful of times. V and J are TRBV25-1 and TRBJ2-5; no reliable D call. Trimming took 4 bases from V and 5 from J, leaving 14 bases between them. Germline V gives CDR1 MGHDK, CDR2 SYGVNS. The CDR3 has 14 amino acids. The CDR3 DNA reads as TGTGCCAGCAGTGGGCTACAGATGAGGGAGACCCAGTACTTC. Encoded protein: CASSGLQMRETQYF.

The V and J genes are TRBV29-1 and TRBJ2-3, with 9 positions matching TRBD2. With V trimmed by 3 bases and J by 6 bases, 7 bases remained unmatched. The CDR3 runs 14 residues. Germline CDR1 and CDR2: SQVTM and ANQGSEA. CDR3 nucleotide sequence: TGCAGCGTTGACCGCGGGGGGGCGAGGGATACGCAGTATTTT. The encoded protein is CSVDRGGARDTQYF.

The chain joins TRBV7-2 to TRBJ2-5; 10 bases are a match to TRBD1. The CDR3 is 15 amino acids. Germline V gene data show CDR1 as SGHTA and CDR2 as FQGNSA. V was pared by 5 bases and J by 2 bases, with 5 bases of the junction left unmatched. As DNA, the CDR3 is TGTGCCAGCAGCCCTGACAGGGGGCTTCAAGAGACCCAGTACTTC. Protein: CASSPDRGLQETQYF.

The chain joins TRBV10-3 to TRBJ1-2, with TRBD1 matching over 9 bases. This CDR3 is 13 amino acids long. Germline V gene sequence: CDR1 ENHRY, CDR2 SYGVKD. Trimming removed 6 bases from V and 6 bases from J; junction bases left unmatched: 5. The chain's CDR3 is CAIRGQGVDGYTF. The DNA of the CDR3 is TGTGCCATCAGGGGACAGGGCGTAGATGGCTACACCTTC.

Comments on this clone: This specimen includes other DNA sequences encoding the same CDR3. The chain combines TRBV7-6 with TRBJ2-6; D is tentatively TRBD1 or TRBD2 (5 bases each). Trimming removed 2 bases at V and 1 base at J, with 9 bases between. Germline CDR1 SGHVS, CDR2 FNYEAQ. The CDR3 has 16 amino acids. The CDR3 region is CASSLRGGSGANVLTF. DNA of the CDR3: TGTGCCAGCAGCTTACGGGGCGGGTCTGGGGCCAACGTCCTGACTTTC.

This clone has only a few counts. The genes are TRBV11-2 and TRBJ2-6, with 10 bases that match TRBD1. The CDR3 totals 19 residues. The trim removed 1 base at V and 2 bases at J, leaving 8 bases unmatched. Germline CDR1 and CDR2: SGHAT and FQNNGV. The CDR3, as DNA: TGTGCCAGCAGCTTAGGGATCGTGACAGGGGGCGCTGGGGCCAACGTCCTGACTTTC. It translates to CASSLGIVTGGAGANVLTF.

The gene calls are TRBV19 and TRBJ2-7; 8 bases fit TRBD1. CDR3 length equals 13 residues. The V segment lost 7 bases and the J segment 1 base; nucleotides outside the gene matches: 3. CDR1 and CDR2 from the germline V gene are LNHDA and SQIVND (reference sequence). CDR3 DNA sequence: TGTGCCAGTAATGACAGGGGTTCCTACGAGCAGTACTTC. Its protein product is CASNDRGSYEQYF.

The rearrangement links TRBV23-1 to TRBJ1-1; a possible D gene is TRBD1 (5 bases). TRBV23-1 is identified as an open reading frame with a role that is uncertain. V was shortened by 4 bases and J by 1 base, with 10 bases between the two germline ends. The CDR3 totals 14 residues. The CDR3 loop is CASSPTDRNTEAFF. CDR3 coding DNA: TGCGCCAGCAGTCCTACCGACAGGAACACTGAAGCTTTCTTT.

This chain joins TRBV15 and TRBJ2-7; D is ambiguous. Trimming removed 3 bases at V and 4 bases at J, with 16 bases between. Germline values: CDR1 LNHNV, CDR2 YYDKDF (reference sequence). The CDR3 sequence is 15 residues long. The CDR3 DNA reads as TGTGCCACCAGCAGGGACCCCGAACTTGAGTACGAGCAGTACTTC. It translates to CATSRDPELEYEQYF.

The V call is TRBV27, the J call TRBJ1-5, with 10 bases lining up with TRBD1. The CDR3 is made up of 16 amino acids. V lost 5 bases and J lost 0; bases outside the gene matches: 4. CDR1 MNHEY and CDR2 SMNVEV come from the germline V gene (reference sequence). The CDR3 nucleotides are TGTGCCAGCAGTCGGGGACAGGGGAATAGCAATCAGCCCCAGCATTTT. This translates into CASSRGQGNSNQPQHF.

The CDR3 DNA follows: TGTGCCAGCAGCCACAGCTCCTATAATTCACCCCTCCACTTT. This gives the protein CASSHSSYNSPLHF. The chain recombines TRBV14 with TRBJ1-6; D unresolved. The CDR3 runs 14 residues. V lost 3 bases and J lost 0, with 3 bases in between. Germline lookup yields CDR1 SGHDN and CDR2 FVKESK.

This clone was detected a few times. The chain is built from TRBV19 and TRBJ2-2; TRBD1 might be the D (6 bases). Trimming cost V 3 bases and J 0 bases, with 20 bases left between them. CDR3 size: 19 residues. CDR1 LNHDA and CDR2 SQIVND come from the germline V gene (reference sequence). The CDR3 here is CASSIQSSFGTTNTGELFF. The DNA for the CDR3 is TGTGCCAGTAGTATCCAATCTTCGTTCGGGACAACGAACACCGGGGAGCTGTTTTTT.

The V gene is TRBV29-1, the J gene TRBJ2-3; D uncertain. CDR3 length: 14 residues. CDR1 is SQVTM, CDR2 ANQGSEA, per germline. V was pared by 7 bases and J by 1 base, with 15 bases between. The CDR3 is CSADVVAGTDTQYF. The CDR3 bases are TGCAGCGCGGACGTTGTAGCAGGCACAGATACGCAGTATTTT.

This clone turned up a few times. DNA of the CDR3: TGTGCCATCAGTGAGGGGCAGGGGAACTATGGCTACACCTTC. Encoded protein: CAISEGQGNYGYTF. The chain joins TRBV10-3 to TRBJ1-2, with D tentatively TRBD1 (6 bases). CDR1 and CDR2 (germline): ENHRY, SYGVKD. The CDR3 loop spans 14 amino acids. Trimming pared 2 bases from V and 2 bases from J, leaving 9 bases between.

The V and J genes are TRBV23-1 and TRBJ2-4, with a weak D call TRBD2 (5 bases). TRBV23-1 is recorded as an ORF, its role being uncertain. The CDR3 is 17 amino acids. V shed 0 bases and J shed 0 bases, with 12 bases lying between them. DNA for the CDR3: TGCGCCAGCAGTCAATCTAGCGATAGATTAGCCAAAAACATTCAGTACTTC. It codes for CASSQSSDRLAKNIQYF.

CDR3 nucleotide sequence: TGTGCCAGCAGCCAATTCGGCGCTGAAGCTTTCTTT. Residues: CASSQFGAEAFF. The chain recombines TRBV14 with TRBJ1-1; D is uncertain. This CDR3 is 12 amino acids long. Germline V gene data show CDR1 as SGHDN and CDR2 as FVKESK. V was shortened by 2 bases and J by 6 bases, with 7 bases between the two germline ends.

The rearrangement links TRBV25-1 to TRBJ1-4, with D perhaps matching TRBD1 (5 bases). This CDR3 has 15 amino acids. V was shortened by 5 bases and J by 0 bases, with 10 bases between the two germline ends. CDR1 is MGHDK and CDR2 is SYGVNS in the germline V gene. CDR3 protein: CASSLVGATNEKLFF. For the CDR3, the DNA is TGTGCCAGCAGTTTGGTGGGGGCAACTAATGAAAAACTGTTTTTT.

As for this clone: At the DNA level, this CDR3 is encoded by other sequences in the same sample as well. The rearrangement uses TRBV7-2 and TRBJ1-5; D gene ambiguous. Germline V gives CDR1 SGHTA, CDR2 FQGNSA. CDR3 length equals 14 residues. Trimming stripped 2 bases from V and 2 bases from J, with 7 bases between. The CDR3: CASSLRQGNQPQHF. The CDR3 DNA follows: TGTGCCAGCAGCTTACGGCAGGGCAATCAGCCCCAGCATTTT.

The gene calls are TRBV7-3 and TRBJ1-6; a possible D gene is TRBD1 (6 bases). The germline V and J ends were trimmed by 3 bases and 10 bases, with 13 bases remaining between them. The CDR3 loop spans 14 amino acids. Germline assignment: CDR1 SGHTA and CDR2 FQGTGA. The DNA for the CDR3 is TGTGCCAGCAGCTTCGCAGGGGAAAGGTCACCCCTCCACTTT. Protein sequence: CASSFAGERSPLHF.

The CDR3 DNA reads as TGTGCCTGGAGGGTAAGCTCCTACGAGCAGTACTTC. Translated, it gives CAWRVSSYEQYF. The chain joins TRBV30 to TRBJ2-7; D gene ambiguous. The CDR3 runs 12 residues. The V end was cut by 3 bases, the J end by 0 bases, with 6 bases between. CDR1 and CDR2 from the germline V gene are GTSNPN and SVGIG (reference sequence).

The genes are TRBV30 and TRBJ1-4; D remains ambiguous. Germline lookup yields CDR1 GTSNPN and CDR2 SVGIG (reference sequence). The CDR3 runs to 12 residues. The CDR3 here is CAGNTRGEKLFF. For the CDR3, the DNA is TGTGCTGGGAATACACGAGGCGAAAAACTGTTTTTT.